This TCR beta chain was profiled in a study of identical twins. The CDR3 runs 14 residues. J lost 3 bases, V lost 6 bases, and 5 bases had no gene match. Germline CDR1 is MNHNS and CDR2 is SASEGT. General study points: Insertion counts were lower in abundant cord blood beta clonotypes, a trend that memory repertoires did not show.

From the 5' RACE reads, TCRdb called clonotypes with MiXCR, one entry per CDR3 protein. The sample has nearly 900,000 distinct CDR3 sequences, 9% to 15% seen once. This clonotype was counted a few times. Its antigen remains unidentified. The same data also went into a second study, on yellow fever vaccine responses in identical twins. That paper adds: Twins' T cell vaccine responses reportedly looked partly convergent, partly personalized.

Sequencing was done on a sample of PBMCs. This sequence joins TRBV6-1 and TRBJ2-7; 10 bases are a match to TRBD1. The receptor was derived from a woman between 18 and 29 years old in good health. In DNA, the CDR3 is TGTGCCAGCAGGGGGGGACAGGGGATCTACGAGCAGTACTTC. This encodes CASRGGQGIYEQYF.